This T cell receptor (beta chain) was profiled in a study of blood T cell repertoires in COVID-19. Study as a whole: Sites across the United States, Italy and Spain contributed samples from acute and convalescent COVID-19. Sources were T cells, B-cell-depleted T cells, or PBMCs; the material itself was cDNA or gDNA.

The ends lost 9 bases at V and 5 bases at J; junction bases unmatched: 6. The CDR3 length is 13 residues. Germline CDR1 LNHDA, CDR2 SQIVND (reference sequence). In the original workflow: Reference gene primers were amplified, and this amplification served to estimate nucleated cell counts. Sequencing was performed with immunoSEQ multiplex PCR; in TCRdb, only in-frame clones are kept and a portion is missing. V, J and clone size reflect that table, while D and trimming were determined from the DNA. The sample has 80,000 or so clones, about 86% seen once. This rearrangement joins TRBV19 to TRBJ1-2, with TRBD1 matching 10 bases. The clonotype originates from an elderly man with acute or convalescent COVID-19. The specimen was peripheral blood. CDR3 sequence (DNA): TGTGCCAGCCGGGACAGGGGTGGGTATGGCTACACCTTC. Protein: CASRDRGGYGYTF.